The 26 T cell receptor beta chains below come from one sample, sequenced in a study of OX40 agonist ivuxolimab in advanced cancers. Some clones are missing from TCRdb's copy, which holds only in-frame ones; the method was immunoSEQ multiplex PCR. The table shows fewer than 95,000 clones, with roughly 89% occurring only once. The material was CD4+ or CD8+ T cells sorted from blood, obtained in a trial of the OX40 agonist ivuxolimab. These receptors all stem from an adult with an advanced solid tumor such as melanoma, head and neck, liver or kidney cancer.

This clone was seen once. This rearrangement joins TRBV7-2 to TRBJ1-2; 7 bases align to TRBD1. Germline V gives CDR1 SGHTA, CDR2 FQGNSA. The CDR3 runs to 14 residues. The trim removed 5 bases at V and 8 bases at J, leaving 11 bases unmatched. The CDR3 sequence: CASSPTATGSGYTF. The CDR3 nucleotides read TGTGCCAGCAGCCCGACCGCGACAGGGAGCGGCTACACCTTC.

The sample holds one count of this clone. Written as DNA, the CDR3 is TGCGCCAGCAGCCAAGAATTACTGGGAGTGAGCAATCAGCCCCAGCATTTT. As protein: CASSQELLGVSNQPQHF. This chain connects TRBV4-3 to TRBJ1-5; D unclear. Germline V gives CDR1 LGHNA, CDR2 YSLEER. This CDR3 contains 17 residues. V dropped 0 bases and J dropped 1 base, with 13 bases sitting between them.

This clone has just one count. The chain links TRBV19 to TRBJ2-3; possible D gene TRBD2, 5 bases. Between the trimmed V and J ends, which lost 7 bases and 6 bases, there was a span of 17 bases. The CDR3 has 14 amino acids. From germline, CDR1 is LNHDA and CDR2 SQIVND (reference sequence). The CDR3 coding sequence is TGTGCCAGTACCCGAGGACGCGGGTCCGATACGCAGTATTTT. This translates into CASTRGRGSDTQYF.

The rearrangement links TRBV11-3 to TRBJ2-3; TRBD2 matches 15 bases. From germline, CDR1 is SGHNT and CDR2 YENEEA. The CDR3 is made up of 17 amino acids. The J segment lost 1 base and the V segment lost 3 bases, leaving 2 bases of the junction unmatched. In nucleotides, the CDR3 is TGTGCCAGCAGCTTGGGACTAGCGGGAGGTGGCACAGATACGCAGTATTTT. As protein: CASSLGLAGGGTDTQYF.

This sequence joins TRBV28 and TRBJ1-4, with D possibly TRBD1 on 6 matching bases. The CDR3 has 15 amino acids. V was shortened by 5 bases and J by 3 bases, with 13 bases between the two germline ends. From germline, CDR1 is MDHEN and CDR2 SYDVKM. The CDR3 spells CASSATGRSNEKLFF. CDR3 bases: TGTGCCAGCAGTGCTACAGGGCGTTCTAATGAAAAACTGTTTTTT.

V gene TRBV11-2 combines with J gene TRBJ2-7, with a weak D call TRBD2 (6 bases). Trimming stripped 4 bases from V and 5 bases from J, with 15 bases between. The germline V gene encodes CDR1 SGHAT and CDR2 FQNNGV. The CDR3 length is 14 residues. The CDR3 region has the DNA TGTGCCAGCAGCTCGGGACTCCCTCCGCACGAGCAGTACTTC. Encoded protein: CASSSGLPPHEQYF.

The CDR3, as DNA: TGTGCCAGCAGCTTGAACGGACAGGCTAACTATGGCTACACCTTC. It specifies CASSLNGQANYGYTF. The chain combines TRBV5-6 with TRBJ1-2; 7 bases are shared with TRBD1. The CDR3 length is 15 residues. Germline values: CDR1 SGHDT, CDR2 YYEEEE. The V and J ends lost 1 base and 0 bases, in that order; junction bases with no gene match: 3.

The chain combines TRBV18 with TRBJ2-7; 7 bases are a match to TRBD1. The CDR3 runs to 15 residues. CDR1 and CDR2 (germline): KGHSH, LQKENI. J gave up 3 bases and V 3 bases, and 8 bases lay outside the gene matches. The CDR3: CASSPGPGQYYEQYF. CDR3 nucleotide sequence: TGTGCCAGCTCACCCGGACCGGGACAGTACTACGAGCAGTACTTC.

V gene TRBV18 combines with J gene TRBJ2-5; 9 bases line up with TRBD1. This CDR3 has 16 residues. The V gene end was trimmed by 3 bases and the J gene end by 3 bases; junction bases not matched to a gene: 8. Germline V CDR1 and CDR2: KGHSH, LQKENI. This chain's CDR3 is CASSPQIQGAEETQYF. CDR3 sequence (DNA): TGTGCCAGCTCACCCCAGATACAGGGGGCAGAAGAGACCCAGTACTTC.

The chain links TRBV29-1 to TRBJ1-5, with 8 bases matching TRBD1. The trim removed 5 bases at V and 5 bases at J, leaving 8 bases unmatched. The CDR3 covers 14 residues. Germline V gives CDR1 SQVTM, CDR2 ANQGSEA. The CDR3 sequence is CSVKTGTGDQPQHF. CDR3 DNA sequence: TGCAGCGTTAAGACCGGGACAGGTGATCAGCCCCAGCATTTT. Filled out from reference TRBV29-1 and TRBJ1-5, the complete variable domain reads SAVISQKPSRDICQRGTSLTIQCQVDSQVTMMFWYRQQPGQSLTLIATANQGSEATYESGFVIDKFPISRPNLTFSTLTVSNMSPEDSSIYLCSVKTGTGDQPQHFGDGTRLSIL.

The chain links TRBV19 to TRBJ1-5; no definite D call. There are 13 residues in the CDR3. Germline V gene data show CDR1 as LNHDA and CDR2 as SQIVND (reference sequence). Trimming took off 8 bases at V and 0 bases at J, with 8 bases between the two ends. The CDR3 spells CASGLRSNQPQHF. The CDR3 DNA sequence: TGTGCCAGTGGACTCCGTAGCAATCAGCCCCAGCATTTT.

This clone is a singleton in its sample. The junction differs from germline at one of its ends, possibly a read error. This chain connects TRBV6-1 to TRBJ2-4, with 7 bases matching TRBD2. Per the germline V gene, CDR1 is MNHNS and CDR2 is SASEGT. CDR3 length: 12 residues. This CDR3 is CASGLEGPPEDF. The CDR3, as DNA: TGTGCCAGCGGACTAGAAGGCCCCCCTGAGGACTTC.

The chain links TRBV7-3 to TRBJ2-1, with D perhaps matching TRBD2 (6 bases). The V gene's germline CDR1 is SGHTA and CDR2 FQGTGA. CDR3 length equals 16 residues. Between the trimmed V and J ends, which lost 5 bases and 7 bases, there was a span of 21 bases. The CDR3 protein is CASSPEGGAGRNEQFF. In DNA, the CDR3 is TGTGCCAGCAGCCCAGAGGGCGGGGCAGGGCGGAATGAGCAGTTCTTC. Full variable domain (missing parts from reference TRBV7-3 and TRBJ2-1): GAGVSQTPSNKVTEKGKYVELRCDPISGHTALYWYRQSLGQGPEFLIYFQGTGAADDSGLPNDRFFAVRPEGSVSTLKIQRTERGDSAVYLCASSPEGGAGRNEQFFGPGTRLTVL.

The chain recombines TRBV18 with TRBJ2-3; D may be TRBD1 (5 bases). This CDR3 spans 19 amino acids. Trimming took 2 bases from V and 2 from J, leaving 23 bases between them. Germline assignment: CDR1 KGHSH and CDR2 LQKENI. The CDR3 loop reads CASSPFTYSDSDYTDTQYF. CDR3 nucleotide sequence: TGTGCCAGCTCACCATTCACCTACTCCGACAGCGATTACACAGATACGCAGTATTTT.

The gene calls are TRBV7-2 and TRBJ1-2, with D tentatively TRBD1 (6 bases). V was clipped by 5 bases and J by 4 bases, with 23 bases between them. This CDR3 is 17 amino acids long. CDR1 is SGHTA and CDR2 is FQGNSA in the germline V gene. The CDR3 bases are TGTGCCAGCAGCGACGGACTGACAGGTGGAGATTTCTATGGCTACACCTTC. Protein sequence: CASSDGLTGGDFYGYTF.

This chain connects TRBV7-6 to TRBJ2-7; the match to TRBD2 covers 9 bases. The germline gives CDR1 SGHVS, CDR2 FNYEAQ. V trimming: 5 bases; J trimming: 4 bases; junction bases outside the gene matches: 9. This CDR3 region has 15 residues. CDR3 residues: CASSLLSGSRYEQYF. CDR3 DNA sequence: TGTGCCAGCAGCCTTCTTAGCGGGAGTCGGTACGAGCAGTACTTC.

The V and J genes are TRBV5-1 and TRBJ2-6; D is perhaps TRBD1 (6 bases). V was clipped by 4 bases and J by 1 base, with 12 bases between them. CDR3 length: 16 residues. Germline V gene lookup returns CDR1 SGHRS and CDR2 YFSETQ. The CDR3 spells CASSLSQGSGANVLTF. CDR3 DNA: TGCGCCAGCAGCCTCAGTCAGGGGTCTGGGGCCAACGTCCTGACTTTC.

The V gene is TRBV10-3, the J gene TRBJ1-5; maybe TRBD1 (6 bases). Germline V gene sequence: CDR1 ENHRY, CDR2 SYGVKD. The CDR3 spans 13 residues. Trimming removed 4 bases at V and 5 bases at J, with 9 bases between. The DNA of the CDR3 is TGTGCCATCAGTGGGGGGGGCTATCAGCCCCAGCATTTT. Translation: CAISGGGYQPQHF.

The chain has TRBV30 and TRBJ2-5; D ambiguous. Trimming removed 5 bases at V and 9 bases at J, with 13 bases between. Looked up from germline, CDR1 is GTSNPN and CDR2 is SVGIG (reference sequence). This CDR3 is built from 11 residues. CDR3 protein: CAWAVGRAQYF. CDR3 DNA sequence: TGTGCCTGGGCAGTGGGCCGTGCCCAGTACTTC.

The chain employs TRBV11-3 and TRBJ2-5; 7 bases fit TRBD2. Unmatched junction bases numbered 9, after V lost 3 bases and J lost 5 bases. There are 15 residues in the CDR3. CDR1 and CDR2 (germline): SGHNT, YENEEA. The CDR3 loop is CASSFAGVVQETQYF. CDR3 nucleotide sequence: TGTGCCAGCAGCTTTGCGGGAGTAGTTCAGGAGACCCAGTACTTC.

The chain carries TRBV7-2 and TRBJ2-1; 8 bases map to TRBD2. Unmatched junction bases numbered 9, after V lost 4 bases and J lost 7 bases. There are 15 residues in the CDR3. Germline CDR1 and CDR2: SGHTA and FQGNSA. CDR3 bases: TGTGCCAGCAGCTCCACCGGGACTAGAAGGAATGAGCAGTTCTTC. Its protein product is CASSSTGTRRNEQFF.

This sequence joins TRBV5-1 and TRBJ2-1; D possibly uses TRBD1 or TRBD2 (5 bases each). V dropped 1 base and J dropped 4 bases, with 12 bases sitting between them. This CDR3 is built from 15 residues. Germline-derived CDR1 and CDR2 are SGHRS and YFSETQ. The CDR3 DNA reads as TGCGCCAGCAGCTTGCTGGGGGTGGGATACAATGAGCAGTTCTTC. The encoded protein is CASSLLGVGYNEQFF.

DNA for the CDR3: TGTGCCAGCAGGGAACAAGAGACCCAGTACTTC. This sequence encodes CASREQETQYF. This rearrangement joins TRBV2 to TRBJ2-5; D not resolved. The CDR3 is made up of 11 amino acids. The germline V gene has CDR1 SNHLY and CDR2 FYNNEI. V lost 6 bases to trimming and J lost 2 bases, with 4 bases between them.

The V gene is TRBV19, the J gene TRBJ1-2, with TRBD1 identical over 10 bases. This CDR3 comprises 16 residues. V was pared by 6 bases and J by 2 bases, with 9 bases of the junction left unmatched. CDR1 is LNHDA and CDR2 is SQIVND in the germline V gene (reference sequence). CDR3 amino acids: CASSPQGQGPNYGYTF. The CDR3 region has the DNA TGTGCCAGTAGCCCACAGGGACAGGGGCCGAACTATGGCTACACCTTC. Supplemented by reference TRBV19 and TRBJ1-2, the full variable domain reads DGGITQSPKYLFRKEGQNVTLSCEQNLNHDAMYWYRQDPGQGLRLIYYSQIVNDFQKGDIAEGYSVSREKKESFPLTVTSAQKNPTAFYLCASSPQGQGPNYGYTFGSGTRLTVV.

This chain links TRBV7-2 with TRBJ2-6, with D maybe TRBD1 (5 bases). V lost 1 base and J 4 bases, leaving 14 bases between the germline ends. The CDR3 is made up of 17 amino acids. CDR1 and CDR2 from the germline V gene are SGHTA and FQGNSA. This CDR3 is CASSLVATGSGANVLTF. For the CDR3, the DNA is TGTGCCAGCAGCTTAGTGGCCACAGGATCCGGGGCCAACGTCCTGACTTTC.

The V and J genes are TRBV5-1 and TRBJ2-3, with D unclear. Trimming took 1 base from V and 4 from J, leaving 13 bases between them. The CDR3 contains 15 residues. Germline CDR1 and CDR2: SGHRS and YFSETQ. The CDR3 nucleotides read TGCGCCAGCAGCTTGAATTTAGAATCCGCAGATACGCAGTATTTT. Translating it yields CASSLNLESADTQYF.